This T cell receptor (beta chain) was identified in a study of cytomegalovirus exposure and HLA in healthy donors. Some clones are missing from TCRdb's copy, which holds only in-frame ones; the method was immunoSEQ multiplex PCR. Of fewer than 350,000 clones in the sample, around 89% were seen once. The germline CDR1 and CDR2 sequences are MDHEN and SYDVKM. The junction had 19 bases not matched to a gene; V was cut back by 7 bases and J by 3 bases. CDR3 length: 18 residues. This receptor was obtained from a woman under 30 in good health and CMV-seronegative. The rearrangement links TRBV28 to TRBJ2-5, with 8 bases aligning to TRBD1. The sample comprised PBMCs. Here the CDR3 DNA reads TGTGCCAGCAAGGCGAGGACAGGGACGGGTAGCGCGGAAGAGACCCAGTACTTC. It translates to CASKARTGTGSAEETQYF. The full variable domain, its missing parts supplied by reference TRBV28 and TRBJ2-5, is DVKVTQSSRYLVKRTGEKVFLECVQDMDHENMFWYRQDPGLGLRLIYFSYDVKMKEKGDIPEGYSVSREKKERFSLILESASTNQTSMYLCASKARTGTGSAEETQYFGPGTRLLVL.